This T cell receptor beta chain was identified in a study of T cell repertoires in cytomegalovirus infection. Overall study: Newly reported HLA-C-restricted and thoroughly characterized HLA-B-restricted CMV epitopes were employed. Findings of the study overall: It was HLA-C-restricted CMV-specific TCR beta clonotypes that dominated the response ex vivo.

With regard to this clonotype: Antigen: not known.

From the reads, TCRdb called clonotypes with MiXCR, one entry per CDR3 protein. There are some 940,000 distinct CDR3 sequences in the sample; 25% to 40% occur only once, and 10% to 15% lies in the top ten. The CDR3 totals 14 residues. Germline V gene data show CDR1 as SGHVS and CDR2 as FNYEAQ. V dropped 5 bases and J dropped 7 bases, with 15 bases sitting between them. Sequenced material: cultured CD8+ T cells from PBMCs, taken from culture after CMV antigen stimulation. The source is a human donor in good health (CMV status not recorded). Some clones in this sample may be carry-over from other donors' samples. V usage is TRBV7-6 and J usage is TRBJ2-1; perhaps D is TRBD1 or TRBD2 (6 bases each). CDR3 in DNA: TGTGCCAGCAGCCCTCTGGGGGCGGGGAATGAGCAGTTCTTC. Residues: CASSPLGAGNEQFF.